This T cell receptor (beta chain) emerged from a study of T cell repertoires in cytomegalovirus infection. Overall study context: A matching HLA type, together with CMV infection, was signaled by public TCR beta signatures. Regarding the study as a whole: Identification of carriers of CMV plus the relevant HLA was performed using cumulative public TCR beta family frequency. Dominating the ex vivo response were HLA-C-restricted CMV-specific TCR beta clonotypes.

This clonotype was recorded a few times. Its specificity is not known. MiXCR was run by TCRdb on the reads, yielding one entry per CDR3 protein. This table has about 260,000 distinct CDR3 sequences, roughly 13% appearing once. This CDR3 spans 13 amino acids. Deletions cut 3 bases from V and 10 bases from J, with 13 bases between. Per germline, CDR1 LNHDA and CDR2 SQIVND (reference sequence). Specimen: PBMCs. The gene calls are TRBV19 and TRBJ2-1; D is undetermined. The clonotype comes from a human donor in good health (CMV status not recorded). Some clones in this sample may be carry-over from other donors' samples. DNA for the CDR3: TGTGCCAGTAGTATCTCAATGGGCCTAGAGCAGTTCTTC. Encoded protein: CASSISMGLEQFF. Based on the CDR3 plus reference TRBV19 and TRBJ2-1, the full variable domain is DGGITQSPKYLFRKEGQNVTLSCEQNLNHDAMYWYRQDPGQGLRLIYYSQIVNDFQKGDIAEGYSVSREKKESFPLTVTSAQKNPTAFYLCASSISMGLEQFFGPGTRLTVL.